One and the same sample provided the 6 T cell receptor beta chains below, sequenced in a study of shared clonotypes between healthy human individuals. Assay: immunoSEQ multiplex PCR; the TCRdb copy retains only in-frame clones and omits some. The data hold some 2,100,000 clones, with around 95% observed a single time. The source material was naive CD4+ T cells sorted from blood. The sample's subset: CD45RA+ positively selected. The receptors derive from a man aged 18 to 29 in good health.

As regards this clone: Other DNA sequences from this sample encode an identical CDR3 as well. V is TRBV28 and J is TRBJ2-7; no clear D gene. This CDR3 region has 12 residues. V lost 3 bases and J 0 bases, leaving 3 bases between the germline ends. The V gene's germline CDR1 is MDHEN and CDR2 SYDVKM. Here the CDR3 reads CASSLPSYEQYF. The CDR3 nucleotides are TGTGCCAGCAGTTTGCCCTCCTACGAGCAGTACTTC. Variable domain in full (rest from reference TRBV28 and TRBJ2-7): DVKVTQSSRYLVKRTGEKVFLECVQDMDHENMFWYRQDPGLGLRLIYFSYDVKMKEKGDIPEGYSVSREKKERFSLILESASTNQTSMYLCASSLPSYEQYFGPGTRLTVT.

The chain is built from TRBV19 and TRBJ2-3; TRBD2 aligns across 12 bases. Germline-derived CDR1 and CDR2 are LNHDA and SQIVND (reference sequence). V shed 5 bases and J 1 base; nucleotides not matched to a gene: 7. The CDR3 covers 17 residues. DNA of the CDR3: TGTGCCAGTAGTTCCTGGACTAGCGGGGTTGGCACAGATACGCAGTATTTT. Protein product: CASSSWTSGVGTDTQYF.

The chain recombines TRBV5-1 with TRBJ1-2; unclear D gene. Trimming took off 3 bases at V and 7 bases at J, with 16 bases between the two ends. The CDR3 has 14 residues. Germline assignment: CDR1 SGHRS and CDR2 YFSETQ. The CDR3 is CASSYVDPASGYTF. CDR3 coding DNA: TGCGCCAGCAGCTATGTCGACCCGGCCTCTGGCTACACCTTC.

The V call is TRBV27, the J call TRBJ1-5; 10 bases line up with TRBD1. The CDR3 spans 15 residues. J gave up 7 bases and V 4 bases, and 7 bases lay outside the gene matches. Germline V gene sequence: CDR1 MNHEY, CDR2 SMNVEV (reference sequence). The CDR3 bases are TGTGCCAGCAGTTCGACAGGGGGCACGTACCAGCCCCAGCATTTT. Its protein product is CASSSTGGTYQPQHF.

Remarks on this clone: The same CDR3 can be traced to other DNA sequences in this sample. This rearrangement joins TRBV30 to TRBJ2-7, with D perhaps given as TRBD1 or TRBD2 (5 bases each). Per germline, CDR1 GTSNPN and CDR2 SVGIG (reference sequence). Trimming stripped 5 bases from V and 0 bases from J, with 5 bases between. This CDR3 region has 11 residues. CDR3 sequence: CAWGTSYEQYF. Here the CDR3 DNA reads TGTGCCTGGGGGACCTCCTACGAGCAGTACTTC.

The chain couples TRBV27 to TRBJ2-7; 12 bases are a match to TRBD2. The germline gives CDR1 MNHEY, CDR2 SMNVEV (reference sequence). The CDR3 is made up of 15 amino acids. V trimming: 3 bases; J trimming: 4 bases; junction bases outside the gene matches: 4. CDR3 DNA: TGTGCCAGCAGTTTCACTAGCGGGGGGCTGTACGAGCAGTACTTC. As protein: CASSFTSGGLYEQYF.